Below, one T cell receptor (beta chain) is given with its context. Its cognate antigen is unknown. This specimen comes from a study of shared clonotypes between healthy human individuals. Study-level findings and limits: Lower generation probabilities were found for non-shared clonotypes than for those shared by all four donors.

The data were produced by immunoSEQ multiplex PCR, yet TCRdb's version contains in-frame clones alone and is incomplete. The table lists around 1.6 million clones, approximately 98% of them singletons. The source is a man aged 30 to 45 in good health. Sequences were obtained from naive CD4+ T cells sorted from blood. The subset here: CD45RA+ positively selected.

CDR3: CASSERTDTQYF. Written as DNA, the CDR3 is TGTGCCAGCTCAGAACGGACAGATACGCAGTATTTT. The rearrangement uses TRBV18 and TRBJ2-3; D remains ambiguous. CDR3 length: 12 amino acids. V was pared by 5 bases and J by 3 bases, with 6 bases between. Germline V gives CDR1 KGHSH, CDR2 LQKENI.